A single sample is the source of the 16 T cell receptor beta chains below, sequenced in a study of blood T cells in healthy people across ages. A second about 6 to 12 cycle PCR used barcoded and J-beta primers. MiXCR, run by TCRdb on the 5' RACE reads, gives a single entry per CDR3 protein. The sample gives over a million distinct CDR3 sequences, roughly 59% of which show up once; 5.5% to 8% is in the top ten. Source material: blood. These receptors all stem from a man aged 18-30 years in good health.

The V gene is TRBV9, the J gene TRBJ2-7; tentative D call: TRBD2 (5 bases). This CDR3 comprises 13 residues. Trimming cost V 0 bases and J 6 bases, with 10 bases left between them. In germline, CDR1 is SGDLS, CDR2 YYNGEE. The chain's CDR3 is CASSVATRGEQYF. Here the CDR3 DNA reads TGTGCCAGCAGCGTAGCTACCCGGGGCGAGCAGTACTTC. Using reference TRBV9 and TRBJ2-7 for the parts outside the CDR3, the full variable domain is DSGVTQTPKHLITATGQRVTLRCSPRSGDLSVYWYQQSLDQGLQFLIQYYNGEERAKGNILERFSAQQFPDLHSELNLSSLELGDSALYFCASSVATRGEQYFGPGTRLTVT.

CDR3 region: CSARDIDSSYNSPLHF. The CDR3 DNA sequence: TGCAGTGCTAGAGATATCGACAGCTCCTATAATTCACCCCTCCACTTT. The V gene is TRBV20-1, the J gene TRBJ1-6; weak D call: TRBD1 (5 bases). The V gene lost 0 bases and the J gene lost 0 bases, with 9 bases spanning the gap. Germline lookup yields CDR1 DFQATT and CDR2 SNEGSKA (reference sequence). The CDR3 contains 16 residues.

There are a few counts of this clonotype. This chain links TRBV27 with TRBJ1-4; D gene ambiguous. Germline lookup yields CDR1 MNHEY and CDR2 SMNVEV (reference sequence). The CDR3 has 12 residues. Trimming cost V 6 bases and J 7 bases, with 9 bases left between them. The CDR3 spells CASRGEGEKLFF. The CDR3 DNA reads TGTGCCAGCAGGGGCGAGGGTGAAAAACTGTTTTTT.

The gene calls are TRBV6-2 or TRBV6-3 and TRBJ2-7, with a tentative D call TRBD1 (6 bases). The CDR3 extends over 16 amino acids. Per germline, CDR1 MNHEY and CDR2 SVGEGT. Trimming stripped 6 bases from V and 0 bases from J, with 18 bases between. CDR3 amino acids: CASSRPEGDTSYEQYF. The CDR3 nucleotides are TGTGCCAGCAGCCGCCCAGAGGGGGACACCTCCTACGAGCAGTACTTC.

CDR3 in amino acids: CASSSLMDLAGGQETQYF. In DNA form, the CDR3 reads TGTGCCAGCAGTTCCCTTATGGATTTAGCGGGAGGGCAAGAGACCCAGTACTTC. This chain links TRBV27 with TRBJ2-5; 11 nucleotides match TRBD2. CDR1 is MNHEY, CDR2 SMNVEV, per germline (reference sequence). Losses at the gene ends were 4 bases for V and 2 bases for J; bases not matched to a gene: 12. The CDR3 covers 18 residues.

The V and J genes are TRBV6-5 and TRBJ1-5; a weak D match, TRBD1 (6 bases). Trimming stripped 6 bases from V and 2 bases from J, with 14 bases between. The CDR3 is 15 residues long. CDR1 MNHEY and CDR2 SVGAGI come from the germline V gene. The CDR3 region has the DNA TGTGCCAGCAGGGCACAGGGAGAGGGCAATCAGCCCCAGCATTTT. Its translation: CASRAQGEGNQPQHF.

V and J are TRBV4-1 and TRBJ2-7; 11 bases align to TRBD2. V was pared by 4 bases and J by 1 base, with 12 bases of the junction left unmatched. The CDR3 spans 18 residues. CDR1 is MGHRA, CDR2 YSYEKL, per germline. The CDR3 nucleotides read TGCGCCAGCAGCCTTATCTTTCGCTCTAGCGGGAGGTCCTACGAGCAGTACTTC. Translated: CASSLIFRSSGRSYEQYF.

V gene TRBV4-2 combines with J gene TRBJ2-4, with D perhaps TRBD2 (6 bases). The J call may be in error: the DNA end matches TRBJ2-7 better. CDR1 and CDR2 from the germline V gene are LGHNA and YNFKEQ. CDR3 size: 18 residues. In nucleotides, the CDR3 is TGTGCCAGCAGCCAAGATCGGGCCGGGACTTACTCGTCCTACGAGCAGTACTTC. Encoded protein: CASSQDRAGTYSSYEQYF.

The chain links TRBV10-3 to TRBJ1-4; D gene unclear. V shed 10 bases and J shed 6 bases, with 15 bases lying between them. The CDR3 extends over 13 amino acids. CDR1 and CDR2 (germline): ENHRY, SYGVKD. The CDR3 region is CATAPGGYEKLFF. In DNA form, the CDR3 reads TGTGCCACCGCTCCGGGAGGTTATGAAAAACTGTTTTTT.

The V call is TRBV27, the J call TRBJ2-1; 14 bases agree with TRBD2. Germline values: CDR1 MNHEY, CDR2 SMNVEV (reference sequence). The trim removed 4 bases at V and 9 bases at J, leaving 5 bases unmatched. CDR3 length: 15 amino acids. CDR3 region: CASSSTSGGGGEQFF. CDR3 sequence (DNA): TGTGCCAGCAGTTCGACTAGCGGGGGGGGTGGTGAGCAGTTCTTC.

The J gene is TRBJ1-1, the V gene TRBV29-1; weak D call: TRBD1 (6 bases). The ends were cut back, 2 bases at V and 3 bases at J, with 13 bases in the middle. The germline gives CDR1 SQVTM, CDR2 ANQGSEA. The CDR3 contains 14 residues. CDR3 protein: CSVEFGRGHTEAFF. The DNA of the CDR3 is TGCAGCGTTGAATTTGGTCGGGGGCACACTGAAGCTTTCTTT.

CDR3 region: CASSHDRNTYEQYF. CDR3 coding DNA: TGCGCCAGCAGCCACGACAGAAATACCTACGAGCAGTACTTC. The chain has TRBV4-1 and TRBJ2-5; the D gene is possibly TRBD1 (5 bases). The closer fit of TRBJ2-7 to the DNA end suggests the J call may be wrong. The CDR3 totals 14 residues. Germline CDR1 is MGHRA and CDR2 is YSYEKL.

This clonotype has more than one count but fewer than ten. The V call is TRBV6-5, the J call TRBJ1-1; D unclear. Trimming took off 7 bases at V and 0 bases at J, with 12 bases between the two ends. Germline CDR1 MNHEY, CDR2 SVGAGI. This CDR3 is 14 amino acids long. DNA of the CDR3: TGTGCCAGCACACCAGCTAGGGTGAACACTGAAGCTTTCTTT. Amino acid sequence: CASTPARVNTEAFF.

This chain links TRBV2 with TRBJ1-5; no clear D. Germline loops: CDR1 SNHLY, CDR2 FYNNEI. The CDR3 is made up of 15 amino acids. V shed 5 bases and J shed 4 bases, with 15 bases lying between them. CDR3 residues: CASSSGPFSNQPQHF. DNA of the CDR3: TGTGCCAGCAGTAGCGGACCCTTCTCTAATCAGCCCCAGCATTTT.

The genes are TRBV28 and TRBJ2-2; D not resolved. The CDR3 extends over 15 amino acids. V was trimmed by 6 bases and J by 7 bases, leaving 18 bases between them. Germline CDR1 reads MDHEN; CDR2 reads SYDVKM. CDR3 sequence reads: CASRPTGSSIGELFF. CDR3 DNA sequence: TGTGCCAGCAGACCCACGGGCAGTTCCATCGGGGAGCTGTTTTTT.

The rearrangement joins TRBV9 to TRBJ2-3, with 9 bases aligning to TRBD2. V dropped 0 bases and J dropped 2; count of bases not matched to a gene: 4. This CDR3 region has 16 residues. The V gene's germline CDR1 is SGDLS and CDR2 YYNGEE. CDR3 loop: CASSVGASGITDTQYF. The CDR3, as DNA: TGTGCCAGCAGCGTAGGGGCTAGCGGGATCACAGATACGCAGTATTTT.